Each of the 32 T cell receptor beta chains below was sequenced from the same sample in a study of shared clonotypes between healthy human individuals. Only in-frame clones appear in the TCRdb table, and some are missing; sequencing was by immunoSEQ multiplex PCR. The table lists over a million clones, 75% to 85% of them singletons. The sequenced material came from memory CD4+ T cells from PBMCs. Subset specified: CD45RA-negative fraction. The origin of the receptors is a man aged 18 to 29 in good health. Some clones in this sample may be carry-over from other donors' samples.

The rearrangement uses TRBV7-2 and TRBJ1-1, with D unclear. Germline CDR1 reads SGHTA; CDR2 reads FQGNSA. This CDR3 has 13 residues. Trimming removed 5 bases at V and 2 bases at J, with 9 bases between. The CDR3 protein is CASSAHRNTEAFF. DNA for the CDR3: TGTGCCAGCAGCGCACACCGAAACACTGAAGCTTTCTTT.

This sequence joins TRBV5-1 and TRBJ2-5; D unclear. The CDR3 runs 14 residues. V lost 4 bases and J lost 1, with 11 bases in between. Germline CDR1 SGHRS, CDR2 YFSETQ. CDR3 in DNA: TGCGCCAGCAGCCCTGGTGGCGGCCAAGAGACCCAGTACTTC. Its protein is CASSPGGGQETQYF. The variable domain in full, completed from reference TRBV5-1 and TRBJ2-5, reads KAGVTQTPRYLIKTRGQQVTLSCSPISGHRSVSWYQQTPGQGLQFLFEYFSETQRNKGNFPGRFSGRQFSNSRSEMNVSTLELGDSALYLCASSPGGGQETQYFGPGTRLLVL.

The chain links TRBV6-1 to TRBJ2-3; either TRBD1 or TRBD2 may fit D (6 bases each). Germline V gene lookup returns CDR1 MNHNS and CDR2 SASEGT. CDR3 length equals 14 residues. The V and J ends lost 9 bases and 2 bases respectively, with 15 bases between them. The CDR3: CASRKGGNTDTQYF. Written as DNA, the CDR3 is TGTGCCAGTCGTAAGGGGGGAAACACAGATACGCAGTATTTT.

The chain combines TRBV2 with TRBJ2-7; D not resolved. This CDR3 comprises 11 residues. Trimming removed 7 bases at V and 5 bases at J, with 9 bases between. Germline CDR1 reads SNHLY; CDR2 reads FYNNEI. CDR3 amino acids: CASKFLDEQYF. The CDR3 DNA follows: TGTGCCAGCAAGTTTCTCGACGAGCAGTACTTC.

This clone was found many times. This chain joins TRBV19 and TRBJ2-1, with 8 positions matching TRBD1. This CDR3 has 14 residues. Trimming cost V 6 bases and J 6 bases; bases outside gene matches: 7. CDR1 and CDR2 (germline): LNHDA, SQIVND (reference sequence). In nucleotides, the CDR3 is TGTGCCAGTAGCACAGACAGGGGACCCAATGAGCAGTTCTTC. Translating it yields CASSTDRGPNEQFF.

The chain links TRBV6-5 to TRBJ2-5; tentatively, D is TRBD2 (6 bases). V gave up 4 bases and J gave up 2 bases, with 11 bases separating them. CDR3 size: 14 residues. Per germline, CDR1 MNHEY and CDR2 SVGAGI. CDR3 bases: TGTGCCAGCAGTTTGCGGGGTATGCAAGAGACCCAGTACTTC. Translation gives CASSLRGMQETQYF.

The V and J genes are TRBV19 and TRBJ2-7, with 13 bases lining up with TRBD2. There are 17 residues in the CDR3. J lost 3 bases, V lost 4 bases, and 9 bases had no gene match. Germline V gene sequence: CDR1 LNHDA, CDR2 SQIVND (reference sequence). CDR3: CASSKGLAGVSGYEQYF. CDR3 bases: TGTGCCAGTAGTAAAGGACTAGCGGGAGTCTCCGGCTACGAGCAGTACTTC.

The J gene is TRBJ1-4, the V gene TRBV28, with 9 bases aligning to TRBD1. V lost 5 bases and J lost 0; bases outside the gene matches: 7. The CDR3 covers 17 residues. Germline lookup yields CDR1 MDHEN and CDR2 SYDVKM. CDR3 residues: CASSQGQGFPTNEKLFF. The CDR3 DNA follows: TGTGCCAGCAGTCAAGGACAGGGGTTTCCAACTAATGAAAAACTGTTTTTT.

The J gene is TRBJ2-3, the V gene TRBV10-3, with 7 bases aligning to TRBD1. CDR1 and CDR2 (germline): ENHRY, SYGVKD. J gave up 6 bases and V 0 bases, and 9 bases lay outside the gene matches. The CDR3 sequence is 16 residues long. The CDR3 sequence is CAISESGDSGLDTQYF. CDR3 sequence (DNA): TGTGCCATCAGTGAGTCCGGGGACAGTGGGTTGGATACGCAGTATTTT.

The chain joins TRBV28 to TRBJ2-5; 15 bases align to TRBD2. Germline lookup yields CDR1 MDHEN and CDR2 SYDVKM. The length of the CDR3 is 15 residues. Unmatched junction bases numbered 12, after V lost 6 bases and J lost 13 bases. Written as DNA, the CDR3 is TGTGCCAGCAGCGAGCCAGGGACTAGCGGGAGGTCGAGGTACTTC. Translated: CASSEPGTSGRSRYF. Complete variable domain (other parts from reference TRBV28 and TRBJ2-5): DVKVTQSSRYLVKRTGEKVFLECVQDMDHENMFWYRQDPGLGLRLIYFSYDVKMKEKGDIPEGYSVSREKKERFSLILESASTNQTSMYLCASSEPGTSGRSRYFGPGTRLLVL.

This chain joins TRBV2 and TRBJ2-1; 12 nucleotides line up with TRBD2. Germline trimming cut 8 bases from V and 9 bases from J; bases unmatched to any gene: 8. Germline V gene data show CDR1 as SNHLY and CDR2 as FYNNEI. This CDR3 is 14 amino acids long. CDR3 in DNA: TGTGCCAGCGGGCTAGCGGGAGGGCCGCCTGAGCAGTTCTTC. Translation gives CASGLAGGPPEQFF.

The rearrangement joins TRBV6-1 to TRBJ2-1; D may be TRBD1 or TRBD2 (5 bases each). Between the trimmed V and J ends, which lost 11 bases and 4 bases, there was a span of 12 bases. Germline V gene lookup returns CDR1 MNHNS and CDR2 SASEGT. The CDR3 extends over 12 amino acids. Written as DNA, the CDR3 is TGTGCCTGCGGTTGGGGGTACAATGAGCAGTTCTTC. Encoded protein: CACGWGYNEQFF.

The chain links TRBV7-2 to TRBJ2-2; D is tentatively TRBD1 or TRBD2 (5 bases each). V lost 1 base to trimming and J lost 8 bases, with 14 bases between them. Germline V gene lookup returns CDR1 SGHTA and CDR2 FQGNSA. The CDR3 totals 15 residues. For the CDR3, the DNA is TGTGCCAGCAGCTTAGTGGGGGTAAATGTAGGGGAGCTGTTTTTT. Its translation: CASSLVGVNVGELFF.

This clone showed up just once. This chain uses TRBV10-3 with TRBJ2-3, with 11 bases identical to TRBD2. CDR1 is ENHRY and CDR2 is SYGVKD in the germline V gene. This CDR3 comprises 14 residues. V was pared by 10 bases and J by 3 bases, with 6 bases of the junction left unmatched. DNA for the CDR3: TGTGCCACCCTGACTAGCGGGGCTACAGATACGCAGTATTTT. As protein: CATLTSGATDTQYF.

The chain uses TRBV2 and TRBJ1-5, with D uncertain. Germline V gene data show CDR1 as SNHLY and CDR2 as FYNNEI. The V gene lost 6 bases and the J gene lost 11 bases, with 17 bases spanning the gap. This CDR3 is 13 amino acids long. CDR3 region: CASSGTAGVTQHF. In DNA form, the CDR3 reads TGTGCCAGCAGCGGCACCGCCGGGGTGACCCAGCATTTT.

The J gene is TRBJ2-7, the V gene TRBV7-8; D might be TRBD1 or TRBD2, each matching 5 bases. With 5 bases removed from V and 0 bases from J, the gap between germline ends came to 17 bases. Germline-derived CDR1 and CDR2 are SGHVS and FQNEAQ. CDR3 length: 16 residues. The CDR3 coding sequence is TGTGCCAGCAGCCAGAGTGGGGGAGTGCGCTCCTACGAGCAGTACTTC. It codes for CASSQSGGVRSYEQYF.

This chain uses TRBV7-2 with TRBJ1-2, with 7 bases aligning to TRBD1. V lost 1 base, J lost 5 bases, and 4 bases stayed unmatched. The CDR3 sequence is 14 residues long. CDR1 and CDR2 (germline): SGHTA, FQGNSA. CDR3: CASSLGIQGYGYTF. The CDR3, as DNA: TGTGCCAGCAGCTTAGGGATACAGGGGTATGGCTACACCTTC.

V and J are TRBV15 and TRBJ1-2; D is possibly TRBD1 (6 bases). The CDR3 covers 15 residues. Germline loops: CDR1 LNHNV, CDR2 YYDKDF (reference sequence). V lost 3 bases, J lost 4 bases, and 15 bases lay in between. DNA of the CDR3: TGTGCCACCAGCAGGGGCAGAGGGGGGGCCTATGGCTACACCTTC. This gives the protein CATSRGRGGAYGYTF.

The chain is built from TRBV10-3 and TRBJ2-7; 7 nucleotides line up with TRBD2. CDR1 is ENHRY, CDR2 SYGVKD, per germline. The ends lost 7 bases at V and 0 bases at J; junction bases unmatched: 6. The CDR3 has 14 residues. Here the CDR3 reads CAIIRLADSYEQYF. The DNA of the CDR3 is TGTGCCATCATTCGGCTAGCGGACTCCTACGAGCAGTACTTC.

This chain uses TRBV9 with TRBJ1-3, with 7 bases aligning to TRBD1. There are 16 residues in the CDR3. Looked up from germline, CDR1 is SGDLS and CDR2 is YYNGEE. The trim removed 6 bases at V and 0 bases at J, leaving 9 bases unmatched. The DNA of the CDR3 is TGTGCCAGCACAAGAGGGACAGTCTTCTCTGGAAACACCATATATTTT. Protein sequence: CASTRGTVFSGNTIYF.

This clone turned up a few times. This chain connects TRBV11-2 to TRBJ1-2, with D possibly matching TRBD1 (6 bases). This CDR3 has 14 residues. CDR1 and CDR2 (germline): SGHAT, FQNNGV. V lost 5 bases, J lost 5 bases, and 15 bases lay in between. CDR3 sequence: CASSERGGRYGYTF. CDR3 coding DNA: TGTGCCAGCAGCGAAAGGGGGGGAAGGTATGGCTACACCTTC.

V gene TRBV6-6 combines with J gene TRBJ1-1, with D uncertain. V shed 7 bases and J shed 4 bases, with 10 bases lying between them. This CDR3 region has 12 residues. Germline assignment: CDR1 MNHNY and CDR2 SVGAGI (reference sequence). CDR3 loop: CASKFTPTEAFF. As DNA, the CDR3 is TGTGCCAGCAAATTTACCCCCACTGAAGCTTTCTTT.

V gene TRBV30 combines with J gene TRBJ2-7, with 7 bases identical to TRBD1. The germline CDR1 and CDR2 sequences are GTSNPN and SVGIG (reference sequence). The CDR3 is 14 amino acids. The J segment lost 8 bases and the V segment lost 8 bases, leaving 18 bases of the junction unmatched. CDR3 protein: CAHQLGQGDVKQYF. The CDR3 DNA reads TGTGCCCACCAATTGGGGCAGGGGGACGTCAAGCAGTACTTC.

This clone was observed a handful of times. V and J are TRBV7-2 and TRBJ2-1; D perhaps matches TRBD1 (5 bases). CDR3 length: 15 residues. Germline V lookup: CDR1 SGHTA, CDR2 FQGNSA. Trimming removed 0 bases from V and 0 bases from J, with 6 bases in between. The CDR3 sequence is CASSLATASYNEQFF. CDR3 sequence (DNA): TGTGCCAGCAGCTTAGCGACAGCCTCCTACAATGAGCAGTTCTTC.

The chain couples TRBV6-6 to TRBJ1-1; D gene unclear. Trimming took 2 bases from V and 6 from J, leaving 7 bases between them. Germline CDR1 is MNHNY and CDR2 is SVGAGI (reference sequence). The CDR3 sequence is 12 residues long. CDR3 DNA sequence: TGTGCCAGCAGTTACGTTCGGTCTGAAGCTTTCTTT. Amino acids: CASSYVRSEAFF.

The chain uses TRBV15 and TRBJ2-2; 7 bases match TRBD2. Germline lookup yields CDR1 LNHNV and CDR2 YYDKDF (reference sequence). Losses at the gene ends were 8 bases for V and 5 bases for J; bases not matched to a gene: 8. This CDR3 has 14 residues. The CDR3 is CATEAGDLTGELFF. The CDR3 nucleotides read TGTGCCACCGAGGCGGGAGATCTAACCGGGGAGCTGTTTTTT.

Written as DNA, the CDR3 is TGTGCCGCCGGGGACGGAAAAAATGAAAAACTGTTTTTT. Protein product: CAAGDGKNEKLFF. V and J are TRBV15 and TRBJ1-4; TRBD1 is a possible D gene (5 bases). The CDR3 loop spans 13 amino acids. Germline V gene sequence: CDR1 LNHNV, CDR2 YYDKDF (reference sequence). V was trimmed by 11 bases and J by 5 bases, leaving 15 bases between them.

Many counts were recorded for this clone. The chain recombines TRBV15 with TRBJ2-3, with D unclear. This CDR3 has 15 amino acids. V lost 4 bases and J lost 2, with 13 bases in between. The germline gives CDR1 LNHNV, CDR2 YYDKDF (reference sequence). CDR3 loop: CATSTTTALTDTQYF. For the CDR3, the DNA is TGTGCCACCAGCACCACCACGGCTCTCACAGATACGCAGTATTTT.

The CDR3 spells CASSLAVPNTGELFF. The CDR3 DNA sequence: TGCGCCAGCAGCTTGGCGGTTCCGAACACCGGGGAGCTGTTTTTT. The rearrangement joins TRBV5-1 to TRBJ2-2, with D hard to call. The CDR3 consists of 15 residues. CDR1 SGHRS and CDR2 YFSETQ come from the germline V gene. V was pared by 0 bases and J by 0 bases, with 6 bases between.

CDR3 residues: CASSPSPGGSNTGELFF. CDR3 nucleotide sequence: TGCGCCAGCAGCCCATCGCCGGGAGGGTCGAACACCGGGGAGCTGTTTTTT. This chain joins TRBV5-1 and TRBJ2-2, with 8 bases lining up with TRBD2. Per germline, CDR1 SGHRS and CDR2 YFSETQ. CDR3 size: 17 residues. V shed 4 bases, J shed 0 bases, and the junction held 8 bases outside the gene matches.

This chain links TRBV9 with TRBJ2-5; the D gene is possibly TRBD2 (5 bases). Germline V CDR1 and CDR2: SGDLS, YYNGEE. The CDR3 runs 15 residues. Trimming removed 4 bases at V and 2 bases at J, with 15 bases between. The CDR3 nucleotides read TGTGCCAGCAGCCCCGGGGATAACTATCAAGAGACCCAGTACTTC. Translation gives CASSPGDNYQETQYF.

The rearrangement links TRBV28 to TRBJ2-2; D ambiguous. The germline V and J ends were trimmed by 4 bases and 7 bases, with 19 bases remaining between them. The CDR3 is 16 amino acids. Germline V gene sequence: CDR1 MDHEN, CDR2 SYDVKM. The CDR3 spells CASSSASASKVGELFF. CDR3 bases: TGTGCCAGCAGTTCAGCGTCGGCTTCCAAGGTCGGGGAGCTGTTTTTT.